Below, 22 T cell receptor beta chains from the same sample are listed, as sequenced in a study of circulating and synovial CD4+ cells in juvenile arthritis. The assay was immunoSEQ multiplex PCR, and TCRdb's table has in-frame clones only and misses some. The repertoire holds tens of thousands of clones, with 80% to 95% as singletons. Sequenced material: CD4+ T cells from blood. These receptors all stem from a human donor with juvenile idiopathic arthritis.

The V call is TRBV6-6, the J call TRBJ1-1; TRBD1 might be the D (6 bases). V lost 2 bases and J lost 1, with 8 bases in between. This CDR3 contains 14 residues. Germline-derived CDR1 and CDR2 are MNHNY and SVGAGI (reference sequence). The CDR3 region is CASSYGQSNTEAFF. CDR3 nucleotides: TGTGCCAGCAGTTACGGACAGTCGAACACTGAAGCTTTCTTT.

V usage is TRBV27 and J usage is TRBJ1-2, with 7 bases aligning to TRBD1. This CDR3 contains 14 residues. CDR1 is MNHEY and CDR2 is SMNVEV in the germline V gene (reference sequence). V was pared by 0 bases and J by 7 bases, with 5 bases of the junction left unmatched. DNA for the CDR3: TGTGCCAGCAGTTTATCCAGGGACAGACTTGGCTACACCTTC. It specifies CASSLSRDRLGYTF.

The chain recombines TRBV7-2 with TRBJ2-5, with D possibly TRBD2 on 6 matching bases. The V gene's germline CDR1 is SGHTA and CDR2 FQGNSA. The CDR3 spans 14 residues. Trimming left V 7 bases short and J 1 base short, with 13 bases between. This CDR3 is CASTPGGLQETQYF. CDR3 bases: TGTGCCAGCACCCCTGGGGGACTCCAAGAGACCCAGTACTTC.

The CDR3 nucleotides are TGTGCCAGCAGCCCTTATGGCGGAGGCTCCTACGAGCAGTACTTC. Translating gives CASSPYGGGSYEQYF. J is TRBJ2-7 and V is TRBV5-4; tentative D call: TRBD2 (5 bases). This CDR3 is 15 amino acids long. V shed 4 bases and J shed 0 bases, with 14 bases lying between them. In germline, CDR1 is SGHNT, CDR2 YYREEE (reference sequence).

This clone was detected a few times. The genes are TRBV5-1 and TRBJ1-3, with a tentative D call TRBD1 (5 bases). Trimming cost V 4 bases and J 2 bases, with 10 bases left between them. The CDR3 is 14 amino acids. Germline CDR1 SGHRS, CDR2 YFSETQ. CDR3 bases: TGCGCCAGCAGCCAAGGGGTCCCTGGAAACACCATATATTTT. The encoded protein is CASSQGVPGNTIYF.

The chain has TRBV5-1 and TRBJ2-7; the D gene is possibly TRBD1 (6 bases). The ends were cut back, 3 bases at V and 3 bases at J, with 13 bases in the middle. Germline CDR1 is SGHRS and CDR2 is YFSETQ. The CDR3 consists of 14 residues. CDR3 amino acids: CASSWPRDNYEQYF. The DNA of the CDR3 is TGCGCCAGCAGCTGGCCCCGGGACAACTACGAGCAGTACTTC.

The chain joins TRBV19 to TRBJ2-3, with 8 bases aligning to TRBD2. CDR3 length: 17 amino acids. Germline V CDR1 and CDR2: LNHDA, SQIVND (reference sequence). The J segment lost 1 base and the V segment lost 4 bases, leaving 10 bases of the junction unmatched. The CDR3, as DNA: TGTGCCAGTAGTACCTCCCGGGGGGGGATCCGCACAGATACGCAGTATTTT. Encoded protein: CASSTSRGGIRTDTQYF.

The CDR3 DNA sequence: TGTGCTAGTGGTCCCGGACAGGGTGTTGGCTACACCTTC. Protein sequence: CASGPGQGVGYTF. The V call is TRBV12-5, the J call TRBJ1-2; 8 bases fit TRBD1. CDR1 is LGHNT and CDR2 is FRNRAP in the germline V gene. The CDR3 totals 13 residues. Trimming removed 5 bases from V and 7 bases from J; junction bases left unmatched: 6.

The chain links TRBV15 to TRBJ2-1, with 9 nucleotides matching TRBD1. With 3 bases clipped from V and 2 bases from J, the junction kept 5 bases outside the gene matches. The CDR3 sequence is 16 residues long. Germline CDR1 reads LNHNV; CDR2 reads YYDKDF (reference sequence). CDR3 bases: TGTGCCACCAGCAGGGGGACAGGGCCGCCCTACAATGAGCAGTTCTTC. Translation gives CATSRGTGPPYNEQFF.

The chain joins TRBV11-2 to TRBJ2-5; 10 nucleotides match TRBD2. This CDR3 has 14 residues. Trimming cost V 8 bases and J 4 bases; bases outside gene matches: 7. Germline CDR1 and CDR2: SGHAT and FQNNGV. CDR3 bases: TGTGCCAGCGCTAGCGGGAGTTCGAGAGAGACCCAGTACTTC. This gives the protein CASASGSSRETQYF.

The V call is TRBV5-4, the J call TRBJ2-7, with TRBD2 matching over 7 bases. Germline lookup yields CDR1 SGHNT and CDR2 YYREEE (reference sequence). The V segment lost 1 base and the J segment 4 bases; nucleotides outside the gene matches: 14. The length of the CDR3 is 17 residues. In DNA, the CDR3 is TGTGCCAGCAGCTTGCCTGGTAGCGGGCGCACGAAGTACGAGCAGTACTTC. Protein product: CASSLPGSGRTKYEQYF.

The V gene is TRBV18, the J gene TRBJ2-1, with TRBD2 matching 12 bases. In germline, CDR1 is KGHSH, CDR2 LQKENI. The CDR3 sequence is 18 residues long. Losses at the gene ends were 0 bases for V and 6 bases for J; bases not matched to a gene: 9. CDR3 protein: CASSPPNRLAGEGNEQFF. The DNA for the CDR3 is TGTGCCAGCTCACCACCGAACAGACTAGCGGGAGAGGGCAATGAGCAGTTCTTC.

The V call is TRBV7-3, the J call TRBJ2-1; 7 nucleotides align to TRBD1. The CDR3 contains 15 residues. Germline V gives CDR1 SGHTA, CDR2 FQGTGA. Trimming at V came to 1 base and at J to 3 bases, leaving 3 bases not matched to a gene. The chain's CDR3 is CASSLRRDSYNEQFF. CDR3 sequence (DNA): TGTGCCAGCAGCTTAAGAAGGGACAGCTACAATGAGCAGTTCTTC.

This chain uses TRBV28 with TRBJ2-5; no reliable D call. The J call may not be correct, given that the DNA end is closer to TRBJ2-7. CDR1 is MDHEN, CDR2 SYDVKM, per germline. There are 12 residues in the CDR3. CDR3 sequence: CASSFLSYEQYF. The CDR3 bases are TGTGCCAGCAGTTTCCTTTCCTACGAGCAGTACTTC.

V is TRBV28 and J is TRBJ2-3, with D hard to call. V lost 4 bases and J lost 4, with 9 bases in between. The CDR3 runs to 13 residues. Germline V CDR1 and CDR2: MDHEN, SYDVKM. The CDR3 protein is CASSSVGADTQYF. The CDR3 DNA is TGTGCCAGCAGTTCCGTGGGCGCAGATACGCAGTATTTT.

The rearrangement uses TRBV9 and TRBJ2-7, with 10 bases aligning to TRBD1. The CDR3 covers 16 residues. Germline CDR1 SGDLS, CDR2 YYNGEE. Trimming took 3 bases from V and 6 from J; bases not matched to a gene: 12. CDR3 in amino acids: CASSAEPGQGSGEQYF. The CDR3, as DNA: TGTGCCAGCAGCGCCGAACCGGGACAGGGGTCGGGCGAGCAGTACTTC.

DNA of the CDR3: TGTGCCAGCAGCTCCGGTCTAGCGGGAGATACGCAGTATTTT. Translation: CASSSGLAGDTQYF. The V and J genes are TRBV7-3 and TRBJ2-3; 8 bases agree with TRBD2. The CDR3 is 14 amino acids. Trimming removed 4 bases from V and 5 bases from J; junction bases left unmatched: 5. Per the germline V gene, CDR1 is SGHTA and CDR2 is FQGTGA.

The rearrangement joins TRBV30 to TRBJ1-3; 7 bases are a match to TRBD1. CDR3 length equals 16 residues. Germline values: CDR1 GTSNPN, CDR2 SVGIG (reference sequence). The J segment lost 0 bases and the V segment lost 3 bases, leaving 8 bases of the junction unmatched. The CDR3 protein is CAWSPGQLSSGNTIYF. The CDR3, as DNA: TGTGCCTGGAGCCCGGGACAGCTGAGCTCTGGAAACACCATATATTTT.

V is TRBV7-2 and J is TRBJ2-7, with 8 bases lining up with TRBD2. The CDR3 consists of 16 residues. Germline CDR1 is SGHTA and CDR2 is FQGNSA. Trimming removed 5 bases from V and 7 bases from J; junction bases left unmatched: 16. CDR3 region: CASSAFSGIYLGEQYF. The DNA of the CDR3 is TGTGCCAGCAGCGCCTTTAGCGGGATCTACTTAGGGGAGCAGTACTTC.

The V call is TRBV10-2, the J call TRBJ2-4; TRBD1 aligns across 8 bases. Trimming at V came to 7 bases and at J to 4 bases, leaving 15 bases not matched to a gene. Per the germline V gene, CDR1 is WSHSY and CDR2 is SAAADI. The CDR3 length is 17 residues. CDR3 residues: CASTPRGMDREKNIQYF. The CDR3 DNA follows: TGCGCCAGCACCCCAAGGGGTATGGACAGGGAGAAAAACATTCAGTACTTC.

A single count supports this clone. V usage is TRBV5-4 and J usage is TRBJ1-5, with D hard to call. V lost 4 bases to trimming and J lost 2 bases, with 7 bases between them. CDR1 and CDR2 from the germline V gene are SGHNT and YYREEE (reference sequence). The CDR3 runs to 13 residues. The CDR3 loop reads CASSREGNQPQHF. The CDR3 DNA reads as TGTGCCAGCAGCCGGGAGGGCAATCAGCCCCAGCATTTT.

J is TRBJ1-5 and V is TRBV18; D remains ambiguous. CDR1 and CDR2 (germline): KGHSH, LQKENI. The CDR3 sequence is 16 residues long. Trimming took off 6 bases at V and 4 bases at J, with 19 bases between the two ends. In DNA, the CDR3 is TGTGCCAGCTCCCTCGATAGTGTCCGGTTAAATCAGCCCCAGCATTTT. As protein: CASSLDSVRLNQPQHF. Full variable domain (missing parts from reference TRBV18 and TRBJ1-5): NAGVMQNPRHLVRRRGQEARLRCSPMKGHSHVYWYRQLPEEGLKFMVYLQKENIIDESGMPKERFSAEFPKEGPSILRIQQVVRGDSAAYFCASSLDSVRLNQPQHFGDGTRLSIL.